These 32 T cell receptor beta chains originate from one sample sequenced in a study of shared clonotypes between healthy human individuals (dated by TCRdb to the early 2020s). Receptor amplification or capture employed the immunoSEQ multiplex PCR assay. TCRdb's version of the immuneACCESS table is confined to in-frame rearrangements and falls short of the full clone set. An unresolved V gene accounts for under half of the shortfall where checked; the remainder is of unknown origin. Recorded for this sample are around 980,000 clones; around 82% of them occurred a single time. Of the sample, more than 0.55% falls within the top ten clones. The sample consisted of memory CD4+ T cells from PBMCs. The sample's cell subset or site, from its label and the paper: CD45RA-negative fraction. These receptors originate from a man between 18 and 29 years old in good health. Some clones in this sample may be carry-over from other donors' samples.

The rearrangement uses TRBV18 and TRBJ2-7; TRBD2 matches at 10 bases. CDR1 is KGHSH and CDR2 is LQKENI in the germline V gene. The CDR3 is made up of 13 amino acids. The junction had 5 bases not matched to a gene; V was cut back by 5 bases and J by 7 bases. The CDR3 coding sequence is TGTGCCAGCTCAGGACTAGCGGCGGGAGAGCAGTACTTC. The encoded protein is CASSGLAAGEQYF.

This chain uses TRBV4-2 with TRBJ2-7, with 9 bases identical to TRBD2. Looked up from germline, CDR1 is LGHNA and CDR2 is YNFKEQ. V was clipped by 1 base and J by 3 bases; unmatched bases: 1. The CDR3 runs 14 residues. The CDR3 is CASSQALAGYEQYF. DNA for the CDR3: TGTGCCAGCAGCCAAGCACTAGCGGGCTACGAGCAGTACTTC.

The V gene is TRBV18, the J gene TRBJ2-5, with no clear D. Germline V gene sequence: CDR1 KGHSH, CDR2 LQKENI. This CDR3 spans 13 amino acids. The V end lost 3 bases, the J end lost 4 bases, and 9 bases lay between the germline ends. The CDR3 here is CASSPDQAETQYF. CDR3 DNA sequence: TGTGCCAGCTCACCTGACCAGGCAGAGACCCAGTACTTC.

This clone has only one observation. The rearrangement links TRBV29-1 to TRBJ2-5; D is perhaps TRBD1 or TRBD2 (7 bases each). Germline CDR1 is SQVTM and CDR2 is ANQGSEA. The CDR3 spans 13 residues. The germline V and J ends were trimmed by 5 bases and 2 bases, with 12 bases remaining between them. The CDR3 sequence: CSVSGTAQETQYF. CDR3 DNA: TGCAGCGTTAGCGGGACAGCACAAGAGACCCAGTACTTC.

This chain connects TRBV18 to TRBJ2-7; D is possibly TRBD2 (5 bases). The ends were cut back, 2 bases at V and 1 base at J, with 9 bases in the middle. CDR1 is KGHSH and CDR2 is LQKENI in the germline V gene. The length of the CDR3 is 14 residues. DNA for the CDR3: TGTGCCAGCTCACCATCGCGGGTTTCCTACGAGCAGTACTTC. The encoded protein is CASSPSRVSYEQYF.

This chain links TRBV7-9 with TRBJ2-1; no clear D gene. This CDR3 region has 13 residues. V was cut by 0 bases and J by 10 bases, with 10 bases left in between. Germline values: CDR1 SEHNR, CDR2 FQNEAQ (reference sequence). CDR3 protein: CASSLAYSLEQFF. CDR3 coding DNA: TGTGCCAGCAGCTTAGCTTATAGTTTGGAGCAGTTCTTC.

The J gene is TRBJ2-3, the V gene TRBV2; 9 nucleotides match TRBD1. CDR1 SNHLY and CDR2 FYNNEI come from the germline V gene. V shed 6 bases, J shed 4 bases, and the junction held 8 bases outside the gene matches. This CDR3 comprises 15 residues. CDR3 loop: CASRRTGVRADTQYF. The CDR3 bases are TGTGCCAGCAGACGGACAGGGGTAAGGGCAGATACGCAGTATTTT.

The chain links TRBV28 to TRBJ2-7; tentatively, D is TRBD1 (5 bases). This CDR3 is built from 12 residues. Germline V gene sequence: CDR1 MDHEN, CDR2 SYDVKM. Trimming left V 3 bases short and J 6 bases short, with 9 bases between. CDR3 in DNA: TGTGCCAGCAGTTTGCGGACAACCGAGCAGTACTTC. Amino acids: CASSLRTTEQYF.

V and J are TRBV2 and TRBJ1-2; D not certain. The CDR3 is 15 residues long. Looked up from germline, CDR1 is SNHLY and CDR2 is FYNNEI. Trimming pared 4 bases from V and 4 bases from J, leaving 16 bases between. The CDR3 DNA follows: TGTGCCAGCAGTGTTCCTCAATTAGGCTTCTATGGCTACACCTTC. Translated, it gives CASSVPQLGFYGYTF. The variable domain in full, with the rest retrieved from reference TRBV2 and TRBJ1-2, is EPEVTQTPSHQVTQMGQEVILRCVPISNHLYFYWYRQILGQKVEFLVSFYNNEISEKSEIFDDQFSVERPDGSNFTLKIRSTKLEDSAMYFCASSVPQLGFYGYTFGSGTRLTVV.

This chain joins TRBV10-3 and TRBJ2-7; maybe TRBD2 (6 bases). CDR1 is ENHRY, CDR2 SYGVKD, per germline. The CDR3 totals 13 residues. V was cut by 8 bases and J by 2 bases, with 13 bases left in between. The CDR3 loop reads CAIRDSGTYEQYF. CDR3 nucleotides: TGTGCCATCCGAGATAGCGGAACCTACGAGCAGTACTTC.

This clone showed up just a few times. The chain carries TRBV4-3 and TRBJ2-7; 10 bases match TRBD1. Germline CDR1 reads LGHNA; CDR2 reads YSLEER. J was trimmed by 6 bases and V by 4 bases; bases with no gene match: 6. The CDR3 extends over 14 amino acids. The CDR3 DNA is TGCGCCAGCAGCCCAGGGACAGGGGAAGGCGAGCAGTACTTC. This codes for CASSPGTGEGEQYF.

The chain has TRBV9 and TRBJ2-1; 10 bases map to TRBD2. The V segment lost 8 bases and the J segment 7 bases; nucleotides outside the gene matches: 9. The CDR3 has 14 amino acids. Germline CDR1 is SGDLS and CDR2 is YYNGEE. Written as DNA, the CDR3 is TGTGCCAGTTCTAGCGGGAGAAGCGGTAATGAGCAGTTCTTC. Protein product: CASSSGRSGNEQFF.

In its sample, this clone was seen a few times. Other nucleotide sequences from this sample produce the same CDR3. The chain uses TRBV9 and TRBJ1-2, with D maybe TRBD1 (5 bases). CDR1 is SGDLS and CDR2 is YYNGEE in the germline V gene. The V end lost 0 bases, the J end lost 3 bases, and 9 bases lay between the germline ends. The CDR3 is made up of 14 amino acids. This CDR3 reads CASSVGQGDYGYTF. DNA of the CDR3: TGTGCCAGCAGCGTAGGGCAGGGCGACTATGGCTACACCTTC.

This sequence joins TRBV19 and TRBJ2-2, with no clear D. This CDR3 is 11 amino acids long. The V gene's germline CDR1 is LNHDA and CDR2 SQIVND (reference sequence). The V gene lost 7 bases and the J gene lost 5 bases, with 5 bases spanning the gap. The CDR3 coding sequence is TGTGCCAGTAAAGAAACCGGGGAGCTGTTTTTT. Its protein is CASKETGELFF.

Concerning this clone itself: At one of its ends the junction is not consistent with the germline gene, which may arise from a read error. This same CDR3 is encoded by further DNA sequences in the sample. The chain joins TRBV28 to TRBJ2-7; TRBD1 is a possible D gene (5 bases). Germline lookup yields CDR1 MDHEN and CDR2 SYDVKM. CDR3 size: 16 residues. CDR3 in DNA: TGCGCCAGCACAAACCCGACAGATCAAGACTCCTACGAGCAGTACTTC. Amino acids: CASTNPTDQDSYEQYF. Combining the CDR3 with reference TRBV28 and TRBJ2-7 gives the whole variable domain DVKVTQSSRYLVKRTGEKVFLECVQDMDHENMFWYRQDPGLGLRLIYFSYDVKMKEKGDIPEGYSVSREKKERFSLILESASTNQTSMYLCASTNPTDQDSYEQYFGPGTRLTVT.

The chain uses TRBV30 and TRBJ1-4; the D gene is possibly TRBD1 (6 bases). This CDR3 region has 15 residues. Per the germline V gene, CDR1 is GTSNPN and CDR2 is SVGIG (reference sequence). Between the trimmed V and J ends, which lost 0 bases and 8 bases, there was a span of 16 bases. For the CDR3, the DNA is TGTGCCTGGAGTGTCGGCGTTGGGGGCAACGAAAAACTGTTTTTT. It yields the protein CAWSVGVGGNEKLFF.

The chain has TRBV6-1 and TRBJ1-2; TRBD1 matches at 8 bases. Trimming at V came to 1 base and at J to 5 bases, leaving 9 bases not matched to a gene. The CDR3 consists of 16 residues. The germline V gene has CDR1 MNHNS and CDR2 SASEGT. The CDR3 sequence is CASSEGGLGQGYGYTF. The CDR3, as DNA: TGTGCCAGCAGTGAAGGTGGTCTAGGACAGGGTTATGGCTACACCTTC.

This chain connects TRBV19 to TRBJ2-3, with TRBD2 matching over 9 bases. The V gene end was trimmed by 2 bases and the J gene end by 4 bases; junction bases not matched to a gene: 4. Germline CDR1 is LNHDA and CDR2 is SQIVND (reference sequence). The CDR3 covers 15 residues. The CDR3 DNA sequence: TGTGCCAGTAGTATACTAGCGGGAATGCCAGATACGCAGTATTTT. This translates into CASSILAGMPDTQYF.

The CDR3 region has the DNA TGTGCCAGCAGCCAAGCCTGGGTGGGGGGATACACCTACGAGCAGTACTTC. It specifies CASSQAWVGGYTYEQYF. This chain joins TRBV14 and TRBJ2-7; tentative D call: TRBD2 (6 bases). Germline values: CDR1 SGHDN, CDR2 FVKESK. Trimming left V 1 base short and J 2 bases short, with 18 bases between. The CDR3 extends over 17 amino acids. Full variable domain (outside the CDR3, taken from reference TRBV14 and TRBJ2-7): EAGVTQFPSHSVIEKGQTVTLRCDPISGHDNLYWYRRVMGKEIKFLLHFVKESKQDESGMPNNRFLAERTGGTYSTLKVQPAELEDSGVYFCASSQAWVGGYTYEQYFGPGTRLTVT.

This clone was recorded many times. The chain joins TRBV5-1 to TRBJ1-2; perhaps TRBD1 as D (6 bases). The germline CDR1 and CDR2 sequences are SGHRS and YFSETQ. CDR3 length equals 16 residues. V dropped 2 bases and J dropped 1 base, with 15 bases sitting between them. CDR3 protein: CASSFSGARFNYGYTF. The CDR3 coding sequence is TGCGCCAGCAGCTTCTCAGGGGCCCGCTTTAACTATGGCTACACCTTC.

V is TRBV18 and J is TRBJ2-7, with 7 bases fitting TRBD1. Germline trimming cut 1 base from V and 5 bases from J; bases unmatched to any gene: 8. The germline V gene encodes CDR1 KGHSH and CDR2 LQKENI. The CDR3 totals 15 residues. The CDR3 DNA reads as TGTGCCAGCTCACCACGGAAGGGGGCAGTGAACGAGCAGTACTTC. Its protein product is CASSPRKGAVNEQYF.

Comments on this clone: This sequence is one base from a far larger clone and is likely a read error. Other DNA sequences in the sample encode the same CDR3. The rearrangement joins TRBV5-1 to TRBJ2-2; 7 bases align to TRBD2. The CDR3 length is 20 residues. The germline V gene encodes CDR1 SGHRS and CDR2 YFSETQ. For the CDR3, the DNA is TGCGCTAGCAGCTTGAATAACGTCATTTCTCCCGGGACTATGGGCGGGGAGCTGTTTTTT. Its protein product is CASSLNNVISPGTMGGELFF.

V usage is TRBV19 and J usage is TRBJ1-5; tentative D call: TRBD1 (5 bases). The CDR3 loop spans 17 amino acids. Trimming shortened V by 4 bases and J by 2 bases, and 18 bases separated the two germline ends. Germline V gene sequence: CDR1 LNHDA, CDR2 SQIVND (reference sequence). DNA of the CDR3: TGTGCCAGTAGTACCGTGTGGGGCAGGCGAGGCAATCAGCCCCAGCATTTT. Its protein product is CASSTVWGRRGNQPQHF. Looking up the rest from reference TRBV19 and TRBJ1-5 gives the full variable domain: DGGITQSPKYLFRKEGQNVTLSCEQNLNHDAMYWYRQDPGQGLRLIYYSQIVNDFQKGDIAEGYSVSREKKESFPLTVTSAQKNPTAFYLCASSTVWGRRGNQPQHFGDGTRLSIL.

V is TRBV5-4 and J is TRBJ2-1; 10 nucleotides line up with TRBD2. The CDR3 is made up of 13 amino acids. CDR1 SGHNT and CDR2 YYREEE come from the germline V gene (reference sequence). The junction had 12 bases not matched to a gene; V was cut back by 7 bases and J by 14 bases. The CDR3 is CASAPLLAGEKFF. The CDR3 coding sequence is TGTGCCAGCGCCCCCCTTCTAGCGGGAGAAAAGTTCTTC.

V is TRBV4-2 and J is TRBJ2-2; D not certain. Trimming pared 4 bases from V and 4 bases from J, leaving 13 bases between. The germline CDR1 and CDR2 sequences are LGHNA and YNFKEQ. This CDR3 region has 15 residues. This chain's CDR3 is CASSLTAGSTGELFF. The DNA for the CDR3 is TGTGCCAGCAGCCTGACGGCAGGATCCACCGGGGAGCTGTTTTTT.

The rearrangement links TRBV6-5 to TRBJ2-5; D is perhaps TRBD2 (5 bases). Deletions cut 2 bases from V and 3 bases from J, with 13 bases between. The CDR3 consists of 15 residues. Germline-derived CDR1 and CDR2 are MNHEY and SVGAGI. CDR3 coding DNA: TGTGCCAGCAGTTACAGTTTTCGGGGTGAAGAGACCCAGTACTTC. Its translation: CASSYSFRGEETQYF.

The gene calls are TRBV7-2 and TRBJ2-5, with D tentatively TRBD1 (6 bases). V was clipped by 5 bases and J by 5 bases, with 15 bases between them. The germline gives CDR1 SGHTA, CDR2 FQGNSA. The CDR3 is 14 residues long. CDR3: CASSPRAGVETQYF. Written as DNA, the CDR3 is TGTGCCAGCAGCCCCCGGGCAGGGGTGGAGACCCAGTACTTC.

This rearrangement joins TRBV7-9 to TRBJ2-1, with D possibly TRBD2 on 5 matching bases. The CDR3 is 14 amino acids. Germline V gene sequence: CDR1 SEHNR, CDR2 FQNEAQ (reference sequence). V lost 2 bases and J lost 7, with 12 bases in between. The CDR3 DNA follows: TGTGCCAGCAGCTTAATTTCGGGGTTAAATGAGCAGTTCTTC. Amino acids: CASSLISGLNEQFF.

A single count supports this clone. The rearrangement links TRBV7-6 to TRBJ2-5; 8 bases map to TRBD2. With the DNA end fitting TRBJ2-7 better, the J assignment may be wrong. The germline gives CDR1 SGHVS, CDR2 FNYEAQ. CDR3 length: 15 amino acids. This CDR3 is CASSLTTSGSYEQYF. In nucleotides, the CDR3 is TGTGCCAGCAGCCTAACCACCAGCGGGAGTTACGAGCAGTACTTC.

In this sample, this clone turned up once. Distinct nucleotide sequences in the sample also encode this CDR3. This chain connects TRBV27 to TRBJ2-2, with D unresolved. Germline V gene lookup returns CDR1 MNHEY and CDR2 SMNVEV (reference sequence). V lost 2 bases and J lost 4, with 8 bases in between. The CDR3 has 14 amino acids. The CDR3 DNA reads TGTGCCAGCAGTTTAAGGGTTATCACCGGGGAGCTGTTTTTT. The encoded protein is CASSLRVITGELFF.

The rearrangement uses TRBV29-1 and TRBJ1-3, with D tentatively TRBD1 (5 bases). V shed 5 bases and J shed 1 base, with 12 bases lying between them. CDR1 SQVTM and CDR2 ANQGSEA come from the germline V gene. The length of the CDR3 is 14 residues. The CDR3 nucleotides are TGCAGCGTTCGGCAGGGAGTTTCTGGAAACACCATATATTTT. Translating gives CSVRQGVSGNTIYF.

The chain recombines TRBV2 with TRBJ2-6, with 9 bases matching TRBD1. The germline gives CDR1 SNHLY, CDR2 FYNNEI. CDR3 length: 15 residues. The trim removed 9 bases at V and 4 bases at J, leaving 7 bases unmatched. CDR3 bases: TGTGCCAGTTCGGGACAGGGCGCCGGGGCCAACGTCCTGACTTTC. Its protein is CASSGQGAGANVLTF.